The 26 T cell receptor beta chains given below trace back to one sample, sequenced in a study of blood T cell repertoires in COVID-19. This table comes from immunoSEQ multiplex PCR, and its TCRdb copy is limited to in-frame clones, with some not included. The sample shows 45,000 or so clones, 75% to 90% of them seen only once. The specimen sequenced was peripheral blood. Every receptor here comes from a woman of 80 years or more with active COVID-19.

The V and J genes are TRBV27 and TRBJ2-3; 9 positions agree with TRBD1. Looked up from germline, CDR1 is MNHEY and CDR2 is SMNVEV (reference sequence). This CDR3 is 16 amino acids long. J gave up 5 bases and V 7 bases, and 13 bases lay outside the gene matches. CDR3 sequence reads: CASTLNRQGVGDTQYF. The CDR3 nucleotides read TGTGCCAGCACCTTAAATAGACAGGGGGTAGGAGATACGCAGTATTTT.

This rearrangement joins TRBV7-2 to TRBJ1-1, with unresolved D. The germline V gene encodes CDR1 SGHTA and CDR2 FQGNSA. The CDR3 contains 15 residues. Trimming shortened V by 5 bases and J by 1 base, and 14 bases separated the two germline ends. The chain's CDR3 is CASSPRRTENTEAFF. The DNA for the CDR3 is TGTGCCAGCAGCCCCCGGAGGACGGAGAACACTGAAGCTTTCTTT.

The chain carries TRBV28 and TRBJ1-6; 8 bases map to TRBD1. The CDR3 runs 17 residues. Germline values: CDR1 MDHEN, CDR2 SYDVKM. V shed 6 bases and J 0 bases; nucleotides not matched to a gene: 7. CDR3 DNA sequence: TGTGCCAGCAGCCCCGGGACAGGAAGCTCCTATAATTCACCCCTCCACTTT. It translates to CASSPGTGSSYNSPLHF.

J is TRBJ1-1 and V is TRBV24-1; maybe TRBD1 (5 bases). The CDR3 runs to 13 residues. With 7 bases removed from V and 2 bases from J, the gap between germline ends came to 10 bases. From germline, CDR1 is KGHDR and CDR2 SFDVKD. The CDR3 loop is CATRSDINTEAFF. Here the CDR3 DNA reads TGTGCCACCAGATCGGACATAAACACTGAAGCTTTCTTT.

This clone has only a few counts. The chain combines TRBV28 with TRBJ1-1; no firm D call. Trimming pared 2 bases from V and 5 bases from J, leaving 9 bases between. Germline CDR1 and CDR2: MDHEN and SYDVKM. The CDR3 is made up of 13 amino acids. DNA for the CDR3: TGTGCCAGCAGTTTACCCAGGCAGACTGAAGCTTTCTTT. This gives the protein CASSLPRQTEAFF.

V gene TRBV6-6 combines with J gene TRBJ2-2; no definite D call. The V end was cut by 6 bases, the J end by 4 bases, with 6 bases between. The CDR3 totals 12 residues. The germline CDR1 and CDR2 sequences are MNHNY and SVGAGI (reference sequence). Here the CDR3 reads CASRPTTGELFF. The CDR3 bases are TGTGCCAGCAGACCTACCACCGGGGAGCTGTTTTTT.

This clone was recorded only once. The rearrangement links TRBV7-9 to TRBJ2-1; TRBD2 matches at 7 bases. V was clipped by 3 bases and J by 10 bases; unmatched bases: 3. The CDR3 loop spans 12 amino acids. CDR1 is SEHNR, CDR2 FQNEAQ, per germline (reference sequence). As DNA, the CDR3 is TGTGCCAGCAGCTTCGGCGGGGGAGAGCAGTTCTTC. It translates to CASSFGGGEQFF.

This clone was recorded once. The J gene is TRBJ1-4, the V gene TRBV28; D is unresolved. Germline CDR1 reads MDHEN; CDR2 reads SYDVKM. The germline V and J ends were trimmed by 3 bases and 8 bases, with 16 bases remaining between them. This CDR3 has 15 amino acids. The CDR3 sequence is CASSFPGLPGEKLFF. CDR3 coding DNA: TGTGCCAGCAGTTTCCCGGGATTACCTGGGGAAAAACTGTTTTTT.

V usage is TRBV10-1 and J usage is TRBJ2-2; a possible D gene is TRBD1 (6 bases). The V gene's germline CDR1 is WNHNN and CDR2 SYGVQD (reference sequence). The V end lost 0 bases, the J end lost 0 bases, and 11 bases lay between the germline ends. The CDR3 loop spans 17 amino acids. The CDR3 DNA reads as TGCGCCAGCAGTGAGTCACGACAGGTCGCGAACACCGGGGAGCTGTTTTTT. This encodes CASSESRQVANTGELFF.

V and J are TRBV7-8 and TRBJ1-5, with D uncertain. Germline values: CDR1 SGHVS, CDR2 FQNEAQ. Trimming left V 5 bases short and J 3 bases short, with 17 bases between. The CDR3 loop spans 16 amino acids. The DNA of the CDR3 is TGTGCCAGCAGCCAAGAAATCGCCAGGAACAATCAGCCCCAGCATTTT. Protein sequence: CASSQEIARNNQPQHF.

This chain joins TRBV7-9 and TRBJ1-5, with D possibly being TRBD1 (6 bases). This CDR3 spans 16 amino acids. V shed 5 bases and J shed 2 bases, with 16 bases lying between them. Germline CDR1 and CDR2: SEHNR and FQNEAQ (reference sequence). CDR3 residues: CASSLEGGIGNQPQHF. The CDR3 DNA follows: TGTGCCAGCAGCCTGGAGGGGGGGATTGGCAATCAGCCCCAGCATTTT.

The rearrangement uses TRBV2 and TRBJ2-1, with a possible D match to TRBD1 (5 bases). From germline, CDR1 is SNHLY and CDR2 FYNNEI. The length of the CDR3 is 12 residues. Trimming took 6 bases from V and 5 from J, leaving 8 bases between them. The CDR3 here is CASRDINNEQFF. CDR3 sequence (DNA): TGTGCCAGCAGGGACATTAACAATGAGCAGTTCTTC. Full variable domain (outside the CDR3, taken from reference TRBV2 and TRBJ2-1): EPEVTQTPSHQVTQMGQEVILRCVPISNHLYFYWYRQILGQKVEFLVSFYNNEISEKSEIFDDQFSVERPDGSNFTLKIRSTKLEDSAMYFCASRDINNEQFFGPGTRLTVL.

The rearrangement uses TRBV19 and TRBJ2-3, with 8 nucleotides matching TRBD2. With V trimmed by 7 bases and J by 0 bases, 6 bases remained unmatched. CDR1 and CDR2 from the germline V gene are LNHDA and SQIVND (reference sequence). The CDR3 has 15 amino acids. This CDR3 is CASMWAGGSTDTQYF. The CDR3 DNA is TGTGCCAGTATGTGGGCGGGGGGCAGCACAGATACGCAGTATTTT.

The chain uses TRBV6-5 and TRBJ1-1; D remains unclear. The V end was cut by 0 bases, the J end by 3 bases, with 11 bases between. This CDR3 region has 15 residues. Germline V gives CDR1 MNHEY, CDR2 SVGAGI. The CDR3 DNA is TGTGCCAGCAGTTACTCGAAAATATCGGACACTGAAGCTTTCTTT. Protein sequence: CASSYSKISDTEAFF.

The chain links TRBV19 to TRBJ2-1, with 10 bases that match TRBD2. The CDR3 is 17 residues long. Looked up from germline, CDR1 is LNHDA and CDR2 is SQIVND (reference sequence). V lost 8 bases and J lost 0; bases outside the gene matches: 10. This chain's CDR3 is CASDASGGLSSYNEQFF. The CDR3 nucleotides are TGTGCCAGTGATGCTAGCGGGGGCCTTAGCTCCTACAATGAGCAGTTCTTC.

CDR3 sequence reads: CASSLEVGRDYGYTF. The CDR3 DNA is TGTGCCAGCAGCTTAGAAGTGGGGCGCGACTATGGCTACACCTTC. The chain uses TRBV7-2 and TRBJ1-2, with a tentative D call TRBD1 (5 bases). Germline values: CDR1 SGHTA, CDR2 FQGNSA. The length of the CDR3 is 15 residues. The V gene lost 1 base and the J gene lost 3 bases, with 12 bases spanning the gap.

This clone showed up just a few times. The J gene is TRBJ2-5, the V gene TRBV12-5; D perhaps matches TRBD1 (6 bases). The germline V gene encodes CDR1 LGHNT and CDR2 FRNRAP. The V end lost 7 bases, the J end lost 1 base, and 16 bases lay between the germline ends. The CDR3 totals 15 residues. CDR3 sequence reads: CASAYSGAPQETQYF. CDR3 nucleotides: TGTGCTAGTGCCTATTCAGGGGCCCCCCAAGAGACCCAGTACTTC.

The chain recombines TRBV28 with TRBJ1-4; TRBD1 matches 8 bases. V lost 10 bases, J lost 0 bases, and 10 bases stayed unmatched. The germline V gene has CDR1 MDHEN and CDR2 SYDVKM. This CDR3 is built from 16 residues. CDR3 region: CATWEDRAATNEKLFF. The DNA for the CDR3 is TGTGCCACCTGGGAGGACAGGGCGGCAACTAATGAAAAACTGTTTTTT.

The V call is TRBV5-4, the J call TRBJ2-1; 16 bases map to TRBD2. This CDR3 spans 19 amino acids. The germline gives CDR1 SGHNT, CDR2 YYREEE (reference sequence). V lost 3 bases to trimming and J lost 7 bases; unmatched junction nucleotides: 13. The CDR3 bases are TGTGCCAGCAGCTCACCGGGACTAGCGGGGGGGGGCGGGTCGAATGAGCAGTTCTTC. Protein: CASSSPGLAGGGGSNEQFF.

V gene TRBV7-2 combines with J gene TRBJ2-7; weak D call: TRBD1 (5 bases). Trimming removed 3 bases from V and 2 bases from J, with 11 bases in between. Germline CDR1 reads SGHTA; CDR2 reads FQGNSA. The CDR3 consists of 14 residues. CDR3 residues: CASSFRKGPYEQYF. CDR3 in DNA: TGTGCCAGCAGCTTTCGAAAGGGGCCCTACGAGCAGTACTTC. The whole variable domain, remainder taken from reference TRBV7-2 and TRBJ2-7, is GAGVSQSPSNKVTEKGKDVELRCDPISGHTALYWYRQSLGQGLEFLIYFQGNSAPDKSGLPSDRFSAERTGGSVSTLTIQRTQQEDSAVYLCASSFRKGPYEQYFGPGTRLTVT.

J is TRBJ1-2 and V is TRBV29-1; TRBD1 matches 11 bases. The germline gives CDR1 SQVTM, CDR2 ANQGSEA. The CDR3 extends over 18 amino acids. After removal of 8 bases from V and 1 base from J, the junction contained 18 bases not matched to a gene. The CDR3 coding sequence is TGCAGCCTAATCCCCCAGAAGGACAGGGGGCTCGGTAACTATGGCTACACCTTC. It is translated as CSLIPQKDRGLGNYGYTF.

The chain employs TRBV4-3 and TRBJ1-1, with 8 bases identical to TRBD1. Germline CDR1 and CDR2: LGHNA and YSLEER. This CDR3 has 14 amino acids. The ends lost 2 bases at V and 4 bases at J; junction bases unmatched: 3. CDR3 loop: CASSQRQGSTEAFF. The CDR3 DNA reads TGCGCCAGCAGCCAAAGACAGGGGAGCACTGAAGCTTTCTTT.

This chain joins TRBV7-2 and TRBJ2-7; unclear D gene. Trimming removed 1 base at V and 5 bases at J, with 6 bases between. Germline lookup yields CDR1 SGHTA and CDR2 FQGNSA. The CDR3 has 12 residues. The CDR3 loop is CASSLVGDEQYF. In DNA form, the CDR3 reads TGTGCCAGCAGCTTAGTGGGCGACGAGCAGTACTTC.

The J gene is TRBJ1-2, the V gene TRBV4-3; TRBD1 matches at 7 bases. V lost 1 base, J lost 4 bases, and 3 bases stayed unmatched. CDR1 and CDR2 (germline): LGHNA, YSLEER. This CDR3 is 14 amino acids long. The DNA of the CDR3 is TGCGCCAGCAGCCAAGTCCGGGACAGCTATGGCTACACCTTC. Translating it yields CASSQVRDSYGYTF.

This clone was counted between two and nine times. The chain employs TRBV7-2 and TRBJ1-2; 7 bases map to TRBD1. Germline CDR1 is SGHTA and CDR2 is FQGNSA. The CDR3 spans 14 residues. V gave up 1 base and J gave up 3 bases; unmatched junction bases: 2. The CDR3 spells CASSLEGADYGYTF. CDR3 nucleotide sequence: TGTGCCAGCAGCTTAGAGGGGGCGGACTATGGCTACACCTTC. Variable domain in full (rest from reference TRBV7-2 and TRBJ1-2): GAGVSQSPSNKVTEKGKDVELRCDPISGHTALYWYRQSLGQGLEFLIYFQGNSAPDKSGLPSDRFSAERTGGSVSTLTIQRTQQEDSAVYLCASSLEGADYGYTFGSGTRLTVV.

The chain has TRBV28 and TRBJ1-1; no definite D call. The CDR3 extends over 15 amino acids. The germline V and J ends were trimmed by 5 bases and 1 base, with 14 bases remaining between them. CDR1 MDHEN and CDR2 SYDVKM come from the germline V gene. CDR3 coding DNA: TGTGCCAGCAGTCCTCCTCTCCAGGCGAACACTGAAGCTTTCTTT. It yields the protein CASSPPLQANTEAFF.